This paragraph covers one TCR beta chain sequence. The data belong to a study of blood T cell repertoires in COVID-19. As for the study in general: Samples came from the United States, Italy and Spain, spanning acute and convalescent COVID-19. PBMCs, B-cell-depleted T cells, or T cells were the source of the cDNA or gDNA that made up the material.

Source study methods: Estimation of nucleated cell counts was performed using reference gene primer amplification. The data were produced by immunoSEQ multiplex PCR, yet TCRdb's version contains in-frame clones alone and is incomplete. Clonal size and the V and J genes are those of that table, whereas D and trimming came from the DNA. Of around 97,000 clones listed, around nine tenths were seen once; the top ten hold 3% to 3.5%. The V segment lost 5 bases and the J segment 3 bases; nucleotides outside the gene matches: 9. Germline lookup yields CDR1 SGHVS and CDR2 FNYEAQ. The CDR3 is made up of 15 amino acids.

The V call is TRBV7-6, the J call TRBJ1-1, with 7 bases fitting TRBD1. This clonotype originated in a man over 45 in a cohort sampled during active COVID-19. Sequenced: peripheral blood. The CDR3 is CASSLRTGSDTEAFF. The CDR3 coding sequence is TGTGCCAGCAGCCTCAGGACAGGATCCGACACTGAAGCTTTCTTT.